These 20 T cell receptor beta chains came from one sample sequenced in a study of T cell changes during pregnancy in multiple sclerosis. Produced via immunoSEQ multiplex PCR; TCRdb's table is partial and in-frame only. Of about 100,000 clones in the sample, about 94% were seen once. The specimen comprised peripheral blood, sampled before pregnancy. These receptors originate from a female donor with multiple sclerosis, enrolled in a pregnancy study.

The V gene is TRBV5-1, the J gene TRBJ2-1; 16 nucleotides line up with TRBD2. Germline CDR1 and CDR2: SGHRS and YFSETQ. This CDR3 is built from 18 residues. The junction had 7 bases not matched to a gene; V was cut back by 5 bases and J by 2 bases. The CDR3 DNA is TGCGCCAGCAGACCCGGGACTAGCGGGAGGGCCACCTACAATGAGCAGTTCTTC. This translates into CASRPGTSGRATYNEQFF.

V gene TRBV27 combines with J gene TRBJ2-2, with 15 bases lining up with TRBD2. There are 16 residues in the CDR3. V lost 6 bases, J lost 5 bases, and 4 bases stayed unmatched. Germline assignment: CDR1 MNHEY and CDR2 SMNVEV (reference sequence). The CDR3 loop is CASRHGTSGRTGELFF. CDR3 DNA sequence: TGTGCCAGCAGACACGGGACTAGCGGGAGGACCGGGGAGCTGTTTTTT.

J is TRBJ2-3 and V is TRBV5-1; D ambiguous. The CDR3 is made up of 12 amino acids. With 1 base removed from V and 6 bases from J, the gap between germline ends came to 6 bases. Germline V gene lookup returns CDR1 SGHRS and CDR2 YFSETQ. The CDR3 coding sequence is TGCGCCAGCAGCTTGTTGCGGGATACGCAGTATTTT. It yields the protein CASSLLRDTQYF.

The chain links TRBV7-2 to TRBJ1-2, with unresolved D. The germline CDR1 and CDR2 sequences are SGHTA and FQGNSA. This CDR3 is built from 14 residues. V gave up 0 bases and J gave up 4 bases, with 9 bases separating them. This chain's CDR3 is CASSLADSSYGYTF. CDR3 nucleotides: TGTGCCAGCAGCTTAGCGGACTCTAGCTATGGCTACACCTTC.

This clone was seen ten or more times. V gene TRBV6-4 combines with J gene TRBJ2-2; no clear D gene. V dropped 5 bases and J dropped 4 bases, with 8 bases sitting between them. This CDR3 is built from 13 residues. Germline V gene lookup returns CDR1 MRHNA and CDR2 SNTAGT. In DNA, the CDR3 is TGTGCCAGCAGTTTAACAGCCACCGGGGAGCTGTTTTTT. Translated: CASSLTATGELFF.

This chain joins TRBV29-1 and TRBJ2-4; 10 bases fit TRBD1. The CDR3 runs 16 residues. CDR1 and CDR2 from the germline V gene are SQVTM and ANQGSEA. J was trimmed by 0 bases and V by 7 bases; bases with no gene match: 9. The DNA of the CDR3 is TGCAGCGGCTCCCCCGGGACAGGGGTAGCCAAAAACATTCAGTACTTC. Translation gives CSGSPGTGVAKNIQYF.

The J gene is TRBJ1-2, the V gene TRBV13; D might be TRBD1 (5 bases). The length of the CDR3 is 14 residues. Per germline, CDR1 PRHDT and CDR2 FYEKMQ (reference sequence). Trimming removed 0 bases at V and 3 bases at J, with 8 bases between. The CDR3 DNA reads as TGTGCCAGCAGCTTAGGGACAGCCCACTATGGCTACACCTTC. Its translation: CASSLGTAHYGYTF.

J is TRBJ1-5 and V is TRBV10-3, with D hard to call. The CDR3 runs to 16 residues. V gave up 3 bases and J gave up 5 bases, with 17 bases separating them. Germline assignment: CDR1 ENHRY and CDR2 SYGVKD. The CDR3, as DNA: TGTGCCATCAGTGAATCCTCTAGGTCCATTGATCAGCCCCAGCATTTT. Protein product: CAISESSRSIDQPQHF.

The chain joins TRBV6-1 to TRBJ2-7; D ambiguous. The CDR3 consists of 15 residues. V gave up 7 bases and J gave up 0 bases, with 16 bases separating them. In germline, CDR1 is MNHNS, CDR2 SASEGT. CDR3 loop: CASTPTLRSSYEQYF. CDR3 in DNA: TGTGCCAGCACCCCGACTCTTAGGAGCTCCTACGAGCAGTACTTC.

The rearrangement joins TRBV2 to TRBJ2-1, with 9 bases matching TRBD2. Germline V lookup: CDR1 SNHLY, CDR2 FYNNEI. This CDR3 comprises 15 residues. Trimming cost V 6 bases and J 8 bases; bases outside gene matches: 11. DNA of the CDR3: TGTGCCAGCAGCCGACTAGCGGCCTCCAAGGATGAGCAGTTCTTC. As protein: CASSRLAASKDEQFF.

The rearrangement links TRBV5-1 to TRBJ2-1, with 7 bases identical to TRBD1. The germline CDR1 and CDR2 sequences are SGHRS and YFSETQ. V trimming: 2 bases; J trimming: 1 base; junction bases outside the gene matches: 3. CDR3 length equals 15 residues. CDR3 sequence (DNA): TGCGCCAGCAGCTTCACAGGGGTTTCCTACAATGAGCAGTTCTTC. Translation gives CASSFTGVSYNEQFF.

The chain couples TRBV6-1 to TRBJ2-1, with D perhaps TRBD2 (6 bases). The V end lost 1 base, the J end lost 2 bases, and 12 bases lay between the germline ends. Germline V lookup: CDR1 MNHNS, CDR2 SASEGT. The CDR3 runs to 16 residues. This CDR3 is CASSEEGLAPYNEQFF. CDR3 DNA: TGTGCCAGCAGTGAAGAGGGACTGGCTCCCTACAATGAGCAGTTCTTC.

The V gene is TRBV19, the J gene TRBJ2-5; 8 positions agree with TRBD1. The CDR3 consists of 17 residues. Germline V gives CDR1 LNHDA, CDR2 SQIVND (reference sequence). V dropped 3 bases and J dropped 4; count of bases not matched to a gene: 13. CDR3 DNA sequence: TGTGCCAGTAGTATTCAGGGGGCGCATCGGCTTGTAGAGACCCAGTACTTC. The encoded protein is CASSIQGAHRLVETQYF.

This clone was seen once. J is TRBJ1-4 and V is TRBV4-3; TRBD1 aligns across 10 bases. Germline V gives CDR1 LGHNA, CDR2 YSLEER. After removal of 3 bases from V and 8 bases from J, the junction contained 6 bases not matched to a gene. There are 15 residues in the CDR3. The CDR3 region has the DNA TGCGCCAGCAGCCAGACAGGGGGCCGAACCGAAAAACTGTTTTTT. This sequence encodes CASSQTGGRTEKLFF.

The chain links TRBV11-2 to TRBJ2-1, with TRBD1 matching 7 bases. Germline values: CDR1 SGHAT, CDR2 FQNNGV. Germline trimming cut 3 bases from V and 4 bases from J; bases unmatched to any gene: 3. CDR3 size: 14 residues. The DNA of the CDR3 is TGTGCCAGCAGCTTCGTGACAGGGTACAATGAGCAGTTCTTC. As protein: CASSFVTGYNEQFF.

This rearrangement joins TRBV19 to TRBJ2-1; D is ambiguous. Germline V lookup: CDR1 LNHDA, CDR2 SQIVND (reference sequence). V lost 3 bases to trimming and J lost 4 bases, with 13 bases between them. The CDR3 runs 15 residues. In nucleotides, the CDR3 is TGTGCCAGTAGTATCACGGAAGCGAATTACAATGAGCAGTTCTTC. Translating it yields CASSITEANYNEQFF.

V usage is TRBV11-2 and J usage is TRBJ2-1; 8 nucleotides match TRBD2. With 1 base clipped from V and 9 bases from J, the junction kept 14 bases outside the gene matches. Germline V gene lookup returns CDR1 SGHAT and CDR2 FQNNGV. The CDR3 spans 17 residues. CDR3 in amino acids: CASSLASAGVAGFEQFF. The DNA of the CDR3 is TGTGCCAGCAGCTTAGCCTCCGCCGGGGTAGCGGGGTTTGAGCAGTTCTTC.

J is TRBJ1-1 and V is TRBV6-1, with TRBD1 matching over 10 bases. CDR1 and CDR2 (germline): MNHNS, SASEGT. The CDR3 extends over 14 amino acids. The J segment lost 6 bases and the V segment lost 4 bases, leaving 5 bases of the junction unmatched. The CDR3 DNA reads TGTGCCAGCAGTGGAGGACAGGGGGTATCTGAAGCTTTCTTT. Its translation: CASSGGQGVSEAFF.

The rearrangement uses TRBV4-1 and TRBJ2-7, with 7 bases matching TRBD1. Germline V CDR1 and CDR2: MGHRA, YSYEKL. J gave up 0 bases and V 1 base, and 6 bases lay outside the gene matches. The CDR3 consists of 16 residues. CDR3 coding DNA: TGCGCCAGCAGCCAAGGAGACAGGGCGCTCTCCTACGAGCAGTACTTC. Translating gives CASSQGDRALSYEQYF.

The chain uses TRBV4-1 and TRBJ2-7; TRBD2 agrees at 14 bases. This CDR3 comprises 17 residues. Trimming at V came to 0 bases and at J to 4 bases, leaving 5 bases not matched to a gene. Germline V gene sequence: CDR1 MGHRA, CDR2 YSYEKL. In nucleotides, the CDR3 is TGCGCCAGCAGCCAAGAAGGACTAGCGGGAGGTTGGTACGAGCAGTACTTC. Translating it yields CASSQEGLAGGWYEQYF.